Presented here are 9 T cell receptor beta chains from one specimen sequenced in a study of identical twins. TCRdb reanalysed the 5' RACE reads using MiXCR and keeps one entry per CDR3 protein. The sample shows 420,000 or so distinct CDR3 sequences, 15% to 20% of them seen only once. The sequencing input was naive T cells sorted from blood. Receptor source: a man in his forties or fifties in good health.

The rearrangement links TRBV9 to TRBJ2-2, with 12 bases matching TRBD2. Germline V lookup: CDR1 SGDLS, CDR2 YYNGEE. V was pared by 3 bases and J by 6 bases, with 15 bases of the junction left unmatched. The CDR3 contains 19 residues. CDR3 in DNA: TGTGCCAGCAGCGGCCCGATATTGACTAGCGGGAGCGAGGCCGGGGAGCTGTTTTTT. Encoded protein: CASSGPILTSGSEAGELFF.

This clonotype was counted between two and nine times. The gene calls are TRBV20-1 and TRBJ2-5, with TRBD1 matching over 8 bases. The CDR3 sequence is 14 residues long. J was trimmed by 7 bases and V by 7 bases; bases with no gene match: 14. Germline lookup yields CDR1 DFQATT and CDR2 SNEGSKA (reference sequence). CDR3 coding DNA: TGCAGTGTTTACACCGGGACAGGCCTTCCGACCCAGTACTTC. Its protein product is CSVYTGTGLPTQYF.

The chain employs TRBV20-1 and TRBJ2-7; TRBD2 matches 13 bases. J was trimmed by 2 bases and V by 5 bases; bases with no gene match: 6. The CDR3 has 15 amino acids. CDR1 and CDR2 (germline): DFQATT, SNEGSKA (reference sequence). The CDR3 sequence is CSASGTSGETYEQYF. The CDR3 DNA reads as TGCAGTGCTTCCGGGACTAGCGGGGAGACCTACGAGCAGTACTTC.

The chain carries TRBV5-5 and TRBJ2-1, with D perhaps being TRBD1 or TRBD2 (6 bases each). The V end lost 1 base, the J end lost 4 bases, and 12 bases lay between the germline ends. The CDR3 is 15 amino acids. The germline V gene encodes CDR1 SGHKS and CDR2 YYEKEE (reference sequence). DNA of the CDR3: TGTGCCAGCAGCTTGATCCGGGGGCAATACAATGAGCAGTTCTTC. Protein sequence: CASSLIRGQYNEQFF.

This clonotype was counted many times. The chain couples TRBV10-3 to TRBJ1-2; a weak D match, TRBD1 (6 bases). The V end was cut by 6 bases, the J end by 3 bases, with 14 bases between. Germline V lookup: CDR1 ENHRY, CDR2 SYGVKD. The CDR3 covers 14 residues. This CDR3 reads CAISAQQGYYGYTF. In nucleotides, the CDR3 is TGTGCCATCAGCGCTCAACAGGGCTACTATGGCTACACCTTC.

This chain links TRBV12-3 or TRBV12-4 with TRBJ1-6; 8 bases agree with TRBD1. The CDR3 is 17 amino acids. Trimming cost V 9 bases and J 6 bases; bases outside gene matches: 16. The CDR3 spells CASRLSGGGYSNSPLHF. In DNA, the CDR3 is TGTGCCAGTCGATTATCAGGGGGCGGCTATAGTAATTCACCCCTCCACTTT.

The rearrangement uses TRBV7-2 and TRBJ2-2, with unresolved D. Per germline, CDR1 SGHTA and CDR2 FQGNSA. Trimming removed 7 bases from V and 5 bases from J, with 17 bases in between. The CDR3 has 15 residues. The CDR3 region has the DNA TGTGCCAGCACCGTATCCGCCGGCCTAACCGGGGAGCTGTTTTTT. It yields the protein CASTVSAGLTGELFF.

This clonotype was seen many times. The V and J genes are TRBV4-3 and TRBJ2-2; TRBD1 might be the D (5 bases). Germline V gene lookup returns CDR1 LGHNA and CDR2 YSLEER. Trimming removed 5 bases from V and 1 base from J, with 8 bases in between. The CDR3 is 14 amino acids. The CDR3 reads CASSWQGNTGELFF. CDR3 nucleotide sequence: TGCGCCAGCAGCTGGCAGGGGAACACCGGGGAGCTGTTTTTT.

The chain combines TRBV12-3 or TRBV12-4 with TRBJ2-1; tentatively, D is TRBD1 (5 bases). Between the trimmed V and J ends, which lost 6 bases and 5 bases, there was a span of 17 bases. This CDR3 has 15 residues. The CDR3 region has the DNA TGTGCCAGCAGCCTCCAGGGAAACCTTAACAATGAGCAGTTCTTC. Translation gives CASSLQGNLNNEQFF.